These T cell receptor beta chains were read from a single sample in a study of control samples from healthy donors and cancer patients. Clones were sequenced by immunoSEQ multiplex PCR, and TCRdb holds only the in-frame ones, with some missing. The sample yields 200,000 to 250,000 clones, 85% to 95% seen once. The sequenced sample consisted of blood. Receptors were obtained from a man aged 50-59 years in good health. Each CDR3 is given with its conserved first and last residue. A D gene is named only where the DNA matches it firmly. Some rows mark clone size as missing; the rest say once, few, many or name a class of expanded clone.

17	once	TRBV11-2	.	TRBJ1-4	CASSPDPGHAANEKLFF	TGTGCCAGCAGCCCGGACCCCGGACATGCGGCTAATGAAAAACTGTTTTTT
13	.	TRBV5-1	.	TRBJ2-7	CASSLGTGYEQYF	TGCGCCAGCAGCTTGGGAACAGGCTACGAGCAGTACTTC
16	.	TRBV11-2	TRBD2	TRBJ2-3	CASSLGASGPTDTQYF	TGTGCCAGCAGCTTAGGGGCTAGCGGGCCCACAGATACGCAGTATTTT
15	once	TRBV19	TRBD1	TRBJ2-2	CASSPGQWNTGELFF	TGTGCCAGTAGCCCGGGACAGTGGAACACCGGGGAGCTGTTTTTT
14	.	TRBV6-5	TRBD1	TRBJ1-1	CASSTNRGRTEAFF	TGTGCCAGCAGTACAAACAGGGGTAGAACTGAAGCTTTCTTT
14	.	TRBV5-8	.	TRBJ1-5	CASSIPPNNQPQHF	TGTGCCAGCAGCATTCCCCCCAACAATCAGCCCCAGCATTTT
14	.	TRBV18	TRBD2	TRBJ2-2	CASSPPGGTGELFF	TGTGCCAGCTCACCTCCGGGAGGCACCGGGGAGCTGTTTTTT
14	.	TRBV6-5	.	TRBJ1-4	CASSVLGLREKLFF	TGTGCCAGCAGCGTCCTCGGCCTAAGGGAAAAACTGTTTTTT
18	.	TRBV14	TRBD1	TRBJ2-7	CASSLQQGANRISNEQYF	TGTGCCAGCAGCCTTCAACAGGGGGCGAATAGAATATCCAACGAGCAGTACTTC
15	.	TRBV6-5	.	TRBJ2-1	CASTARAGPLMEQFF	TGTGCCAGCACCGCGAGGGCGGGGCCTCTTATGGAGCAGTTCTTC
14	.	TRBV15	.	TRBJ1-1	CATSRAYNRDAAFF	TGTGCCACCAGCAGAGCCTATAACAGGGACGCGGCTTTCTTT
17	.	TRBV4-1	TRBD2	TRBJ2-2	CASSQDYLAGGAGELFF	TGCGCCAGCAGCCAAGATTACCTAGCGGGGGGAGCCGGGGAGCTGTTTTTT
15	.	TRBV6-5	TRBD1	TRBJ1-6	CAGSLTGQNNSPLHF	TGTGCCGGAAGTTTGACAGGGCAAAATAATTCACCCCTCCACTTT
15	few	TRBV9	TRBD1	TRBJ1-4	CASSPRGQGNEKLFF	TGTGCCAGCAGCCCACGGGGACAGGGGAATGAAAAACTGTTTTTT
12	.	TRBV3-1/TRBV3-2	.	TRBJ1-2	CASSQKWSGYTF	TGTGCCAGCAGCCAAAAGTGGAGCGGCTACACCTTC
18	.	TRBV4-1	.	TRBJ1-6	CASSQVTGWSSYNSPLHF	TGCGCCAGCAGCCAAGTAACAGGCTGGAGCTCCTATAATTCACCCCTCCACTTT
16	.	TRBV7-2	TRBD1	TRBJ1-3	CASSSQLSTGLDTIYF	TGTGCCAGCAGCTCTCAATTATCGACAGGGCTGGACACCATATATTTT
13	.	TRBV4-3	.	TRBJ2-2	CASSQVITGELFF	TGCGCCAGCAGCCAAGTAATCACCGGGGAGCTGTTTTTT
10	.	TRBV12-3/TRBV12-4	.	TRBJ2-1	CASSLFVQFF	TGTGCCAGCAGTTTGTTTGTGCAGTTCTTC
14	.	TRBV7-2	.	TRBJ2-7	CASSLAGRAYEQYF	TGTGCCAGCAGCTTAGCGGGGCGCGCCTACGAGCAGTACTTC
13	.	TRBV3-1/TRBV3-2	.	TRBJ1-1	CASSQVEGTEAFF	TGTGCCAGCAGCCAAGTGGAGGGCACTGAAGCTTTCTTT
16	.	TRBV28	TRBD1	TRBJ2-1	CASIALSGTGYNEQFF	TGTGCCAGCATCGCTCTATCCGGGACAGGATACAATGAGCAGTTCTTC
15	.	TRBV7-8	TRBD2	TRBJ2-1	CASSSLAGGPNEQFF	TGTGCCAGCAGCTCCTTAGCGGGGGGGCCCAATGAGCAGTTCTTC
16	.	TRBV9	.	TRBJ1-4	CASSVGGRQGNEKLFF	TGTGCCAGCAGCGTCGGCGGGCGGCAGGGCAATGAAAAACTGTTTTTT
13	.	TRBV11-3	.	TRBJ2-2	CASSLMNTGELFF	TGTGCCAGCAGCTTAATGAACACCGGGGAGCTGTTTTTT
13	.	TRBV27	.	TRBJ1-4	CASSGGGEGKLFF	TGTGCCAGCAGTGGGGGGGGAGAGGGAAAACTGTTTTTT
15	.	TRBV19	.	TRBJ2-3	CASSIWAGERNTQYF	TGTGCCAGTAGTATCTGGGCAGGGGAGAGGAATACGCAGTATTTT
14	.	TRBV5-1	.	TRBJ2-7	CASSSDLNSYEQYF	TGCGCCAGCAGCTCGGACCTCAACTCCTACGAGCAGTACTTC
15	.	TRBV28	.	TRBJ2-7	CASSFLFRNTYEQYF	TGTGCCAGCAGTTTTCTCTTCAGGAACACCTACGAGCAGTACTTC
14	.	TRBV24-1	TRBD1	TRBJ1-2	CATSDRDSFYGYTF	TGTGCCACCAGTGATAGGGACAGCTTCTATGGCTACACCTTC
15	.	TRBV19	.	TRBJ1-5	CASSGRRSLSQPQHF	TGTGCCAGTAGTGGACGACGGAGTTTAAGCCAGCCCCAGCATTTT
18	.	TRBV6-4	.	TRBJ1-6	CASSGSPIASSYNSPLHF	TGTGCCAGCAGTGGCAGCCCCATCGCCAGCTCCTATAATTCACCCCTCCACTTT
14	.	TRBV6-5	TRBD1	TRBJ1-4	CASSYGQGTYKLFF	TGTGCCAGCAGTTATGGACAGGGAACTTATAAACTGTTTTTT
14	.	TRBV5-1	.	TRBJ1-1	CASSLGGLNTEAFF	TGCGCCAGCAGCCTGGGGGGATTGAACACTGAAGCTTTCTTT
14	.	TRBV18	TRBD1	TRBJ1-1	CASSPTGGWSEAFF	TGTGCCAGCTCACCTACAGGGGGTTGGAGTGAAGCTTTCTTT
16	.	TRBV7-6	.	TRBJ2-6	CASSSGRSSGANVLTF	TGTGCCAGCAGCTCGGGCCGGAGCTCTGGGGCCAACGTCCTGACTTTC
15	.	TRBV5-8	TRBD1	TRBJ2-1	CASRGTWTGMNEQFF	TGTGCCAGCAGAGGGACTTGGACAGGGATGAATGAGCAGTTCTTC
17	.	TRBV19	.	TRBJ2-2	CASSIAPREVNTGELFF	TGTGCCAGTAGTATAGCCCCTCGAGAGGTGAACACCGGGGAGCTGTTTTTT